The rows below give T cell receptor beta chains drawn from one sample of a study of T cell responses to AZD1222 COVID-19 vaccine. Data came from immunoSEQ multiplex PCR; TCRdb stores just in-frame clones and leaves some out. The sample includes 130,000 to 150,000 clones, around 83% of them seen just once. Sequencing was performed on peripheral blood, taken 28 days after the second AZD1222 dose. The receptors shown here come from an adult who received the AZD1222 COVID-19 vaccine. Both conserved end residues are part of each CDR3. D genes are given only for firm matches. Clone size appears in some rows only: once, few, many, or a class for an expanded clone.

clone size: NA
D gene: TRBD2
J gene: TRBJ2-3
V gene: TRBV30
CDR3 DNA: TGTGCCTGGAGTTTTACGAAGGCTTGGTGGGGGGGAGATACGCAGTATTTT
CDR3 protein: CAWSFTKAWWGGDTQYF

clone size: once
D gene: NA
J gene: TRBJ2-2
V gene: TRBV7-2
CDR3 DNA: TGTGCCAGCAGCCCCTCGAGAACCCTGGGGACCGGGGAGCTGTTTTTT
CDR3 protein: CASSPSRTLGTGELFF

clone size: once
D gene: NA
J gene: TRBJ2-3
V gene: TRBV5-1
CDR3 DNA: TGCGCCAGCAGCTTGGTTGCAGTCGAGGTAGATACGCAGTATTTT
CDR3 protein: CASSLVAVEVDTQYF

clone size: NA
D gene: NA
J gene: TRBJ1-3
V gene: TRBV5-4
CDR3 DNA: TGTGCCAGCTTATCCGTGGGGGGGCCTGAGACTGGAAACACCATATATTTT
CDR3 protein: CASLSVGGPETGNTIYF

clone size: NA
D gene: NA
J gene: TRBJ2-3
V gene: TRBV27
CDR3 DNA: TGTGCCAGCAGTTTACGGCGGGAAGATACGCAGTATTTT
CDR3 protein: CASSLRREDTQYF

clone size: few
D gene: NA
J gene: TRBJ1-2
V gene: TRBV10-3
CDR3 DNA: TGTGCCATCAGTGAGTCCATGACAGTTAACTATGGCTACACCTTC
CDR3 protein: CAISESMTVNYGYTF

clone size: NA
D gene: NA
J gene: TRBJ1-2
V gene: TRBV5-1
CDR3 DNA: TGCGCCAGCAGCCCGTCGGACCCTACAGGGAGGCGAAACTATGGCTACACCTTC
CDR3 protein: CASSPSDPTGRRNYGYTF

clone size: NA
D gene: NA
J gene: TRBJ1-1
V gene: TRBV7-9
CDR3 DNA: TGTGCCAGCAGCTCCCTGTGGGGGATTACTGAAGCTTTCTTT
CDR3 protein: CASSSLWGITEAFF

clone size: few
D gene: TRBD2
J gene: TRBJ2-1
V gene: TRBV7-9
CDR3 DNA: TGTGCCAGCAGCGCTAGCGGGAGAGGCTACAATGAGCAGTTCTTC
CDR3 protein: CASSASGRGYNEQFF

clone size: NA
D gene: NA
J gene: TRBJ2-7
V gene: TRBV5-6
CDR3 DNA: TGTGCCAGCAGCTTTGCCTTGCCTTCCTACGAGCAGTACTTC
CDR3 protein: CASSFALPSYEQYF

clone size: few
D gene: NA
J gene: TRBJ1-3
V gene: TRBV19
CDR3 DNA: TGTGCCAGTAGTACCAGGGGCACGAGCCGAAACACCATATATTTT
CDR3 protein: CASSTRGTSRNTIYF

clone size: NA
D gene: NA
J gene: TRBJ2-7
V gene: TRBV6-5
CDR3 DNA: TGTGCCAGCACTTTGGGGGCGAAATCGTCCTACGAGCAGTACTTC
CDR3 protein: CASTLGAKSSYEQYF

clone size: NA
D gene: TRBD1
J gene: TRBJ2-1
V gene: TRBV10-2
CDR3 DNA: TGCGCCAGCAATTCCGGGACAGGGGTAAATGAGCAGTTCTTC
CDR3 protein: CASNSGTGVNEQFF

clone size: few
D gene: TRBD2
J gene: TRBJ2-7
V gene: TRBV7-6
CDR3 DNA: TGTGCCAGCAGCTTACGGCTAGCGGGTTCTCTCTCTGACGAGCAGTACTTC
CDR3 protein: CASSLRLAGSLSDEQYF

clone size: few
D gene: NA
J gene: TRBJ1-5
V gene: TRBV5-4
CDR3 DNA: TGTGCCAGCAGCCCTGGGACGGGTCGGGATCAGCCCCAGCATTTT
CDR3 protein: CASSPGTGRDQPQHF

clone size: NA
D gene: NA
J gene: TRBJ2-7
V gene: TRBV7-8
CDR3 DNA: TGTGCCAGCAGCTGGGGGTCCTACGAGCAGTACTTC
CDR3 protein: CASSWGSYEQYF

clone size: NA
D gene: NA
J gene: TRBJ2-3
V gene: TRBV11-2
CDR3 DNA: TGTGCCAGTAGGGGACGTAGCACAGATACGCAGTATTTT
CDR3 protein: CASRGRSTDTQYF

clone size: NA
D gene: NA
J gene: TRBJ2-3
V gene: TRBV7-2
CDR3 DNA: TGTGCCAGCAGCTTAGGGGAAGTGAATACGCAGTATTTT
CDR3 protein: CASSLGEVNTQYF

clone size: NA
D gene: TRBD1
J gene: TRBJ1-2
V gene: TRBV27
CDR3 DNA: TGTGCCAGCAGTGGGGGAGGGGGCGGGGACTATGGCTACACCTTC
CDR3 protein: CASSGGGGGDYGYTF

clone size: NA
D gene: NA
J gene: TRBJ1-5
V gene: TRBV19
CDR3 DNA: TGTGCCAGTAGTGGGTCAGGACGGTCCCAGCATTTT
CDR3 protein: CASSGSGRSQHF

clone size: NA
D gene: TRBD2
J gene: TRBJ2-1
V gene: TRBV5-1
CDR3 DNA: TGCGCCAGCAGCGTGAACCAAGGGACTAGCTTTTACAATGAGCAGTTCTTC
CDR3 protein: CASSVNQGTSFYNEQFF

clone size: NA
D gene: NA
J gene: TRBJ1-2
V gene: TRBV29-1
CDR3 DNA: TGCAGCGCCACGGACGGAGGGAACTATGGCTACACCTTC
CDR3 protein: CSATDGGNYGYTF

clone size: NA
D gene: TRBD2
J gene: TRBJ2-7
V gene: TRBV3-1/TRBV3-2
CDR3 DNA: TGTGCCAGCAGCCAAGTGGGACTAGCGGGAGGTTACGAGCAGTACTTC
CDR3 protein: CASSQVGLAGGYEQYF